This TCR beta chain was obtained from a study of blood T cell repertoires in COVID-19. Study as a whole: Spain, Italy and the United States supplied samples that represented acute and convalescent COVID-19. T cells, B-cell-depleted T cells, or PBMCs supplied cDNA or gDNA.

The CDR3 has 14 amino acids. V gave up 2 bases and J gave up 6 bases, with 14 bases separating them. Germline V gene lookup returns CDR1 MGHRA and CDR2 YSYEKL. The repertoire was sequenced with immunoSEQ multiplex PCR; TCRdb's copy has only in-frame clones and lacks some. There are tens of thousands of clones in the sample; over 75% occur only once, and approximately 5% lies in the top ten. The sample comprised peripheral blood. The gene calls are TRBV4-1 and TRBJ2-7, with D tentatively TRBD2 (5 bases). The TCR was taken from a man older than 75 in a cohort sampled during active COVID-19. The CDR3 nucleotides read TGCGCCAGCAGCCAAACTACGGTCCGGGGCGAGCAGTACTTC. Protein sequence: CASSQTTVRGEQYF.